This paragraph reports one TCR beta chain. Its specificity is unknown. CDR3 length: 12 amino acids. V shed 5 bases and J shed 8 bases, with 13 bases lying between them. Per germline, CDR1 SGHTA and CDR2 FQGNSA. The PCR used 60 Vbeta and 13 Jbeta primers. Sequencing was performed with immunoSEQ multiplex PCR; in TCRdb, only in-frame clones are kept and a portion is missing. This sample's table has over 150,000 clones. The sample originates from a study of cytomegalovirus exposure and HLA in healthy donors. Overall study findings and caveats: A later analysis linked a missense variant in DCLRE1C to the trimming of TCR beta V and J genes. Reported performance of the classifier showed diagnosis of cytomegalovirus status with high specificity and sensitivity. Reports state that TCR beta sequences accurately predicted most subjects' HLA-A and HLA-B alleles. Three chains linked to CMV were shown in vitro to be specific for CMV antigens.

This clonotype originated in a boy between 10 and 17 years old in good health and CMV-seronegative. What was sequenced was PBMCs. The chain couples TRBV7-2 to TRBJ2-7; a possible D gene is TRBD2 (6 bases). The CDR3 loop is CASSRSGVQQYF. In nucleotides, the CDR3 is TGTGCCAGCAGCCGGTCGGGAGTCCAGCAGTACTTC.